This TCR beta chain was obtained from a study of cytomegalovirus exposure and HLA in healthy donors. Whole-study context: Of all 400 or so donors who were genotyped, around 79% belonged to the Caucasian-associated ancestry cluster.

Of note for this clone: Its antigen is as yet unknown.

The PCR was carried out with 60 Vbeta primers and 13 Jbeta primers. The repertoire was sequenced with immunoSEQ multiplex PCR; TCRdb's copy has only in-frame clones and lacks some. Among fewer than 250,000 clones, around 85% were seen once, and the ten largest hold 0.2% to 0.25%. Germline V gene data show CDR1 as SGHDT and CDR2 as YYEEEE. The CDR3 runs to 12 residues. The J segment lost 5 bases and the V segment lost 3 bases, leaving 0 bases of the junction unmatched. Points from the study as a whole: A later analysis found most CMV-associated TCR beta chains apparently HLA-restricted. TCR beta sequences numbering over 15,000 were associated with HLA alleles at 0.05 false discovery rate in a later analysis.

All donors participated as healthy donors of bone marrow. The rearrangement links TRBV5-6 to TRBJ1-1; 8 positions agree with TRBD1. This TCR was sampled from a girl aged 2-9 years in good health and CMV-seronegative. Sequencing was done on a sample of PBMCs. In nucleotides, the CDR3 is TGTGCCAGCAGCTGGGACAGGACTGAAGCTTTCTTT. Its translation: CASSWDRTEAFF. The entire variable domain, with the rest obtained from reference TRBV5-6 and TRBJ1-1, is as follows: DAGVTQSPTHLIKTRGQQVTLRCSPKSGHDTVSWYQQALGQGPQFIFQYYEEEERQRGNFPDRFSGHQFPNYSSELNVNALLLGDSALYLCASSWDRTEAFFGQGTRLTVV.